This T cell receptor (beta chain) is drawn from a study of vaccination and CD4 T cells after COVID-19. The treatment here: approximately 10-day PBMC culture with coronavirus spike peptide pools or control peptides (ViraFEST assay). CD4+ T lymphocytes from the unexposed donor were collected before the COVID-19 pandemic (2011-2018). Each well received a few million PBMCs, cultured with roughly 9.6 IU/ml IL-2 and 8 to 10 ug/ml peptide pools. Negative selection enriched CD4+ T cells from cultures at 9 to 10 days. Judged by abundance, this clonotype is medium-sized. As yet, its antigen is unknown. The Oncomine TCR Beta short-read assay sequenced DNA from cultured CD4+ T cells. Investigators isolated genomic DNA from cultured CD4+ T cells. TCRdb redid the calling of the PCR reads with MiXCR, one entry per CDR3 protein. The sample includes roughly 10,000 distinct CDR3 sequences, almost 40% of them seen just once.

The TCR comes from a human donor in good health. The specimen was CD4+ T cells from blood, cultured in vitro.

Here the CDR3 DNA reads TGTGCCAGCACCCCAAGGACCTTAGATCAGCCCCAGCATTTT. Protein sequence: CASTPRTLDQPQHF. The chain has TRBV6-1 and TRBJ1-5; D is unresolved. With 7 bases removed from V and 5 bases from J, the gap between germline ends came to 15 bases. CDR3 length: 14 amino acids. The germline V gene has CDR1 MNHNS and CDR2 SASEGT.